The entry below gives a single T cell receptor (beta chain) sequence along with its context. From RNA transcripts, TCR beta CDR3 regions were amplified. RT-PCR in the first round (using the HTBI primer set) targeted the TCR CDR3. TCRdb re-derived calls from the multiplex PCR reads in MiXCR, one entry per CDR3 protein. The table includes a few hundred thousand distinct CDR3 sequences, under 20% detected once. This sample stems from a study of T cells in Graves' hyperthyroidism and ophthalmopathy. Study as a whole: Staff took peripheral blood when the initial diagnosis was made, before any treatment began.

More than 8.5 ml of fresh peripheral blood supplied the PBMCs. This receptor was obtained from a woman under 30 with Graves' ophthalmopathy. Sequencing input: blood.

The CDR3 sequence is CASSLGSGEAFF. CDR3 sequence (DNA): TGTGCCAGCAGTTTAGGATCAGGGGAAGCTTTCTTT. This chain links TRBV12-3 or TRBV12-4 with TRBJ1-1, with D perhaps matching TRBD1 (5 bases). This CDR3 comprises 12 residues. Trimming took 1 base from V and 8 from J, leaving 8 bases between them.